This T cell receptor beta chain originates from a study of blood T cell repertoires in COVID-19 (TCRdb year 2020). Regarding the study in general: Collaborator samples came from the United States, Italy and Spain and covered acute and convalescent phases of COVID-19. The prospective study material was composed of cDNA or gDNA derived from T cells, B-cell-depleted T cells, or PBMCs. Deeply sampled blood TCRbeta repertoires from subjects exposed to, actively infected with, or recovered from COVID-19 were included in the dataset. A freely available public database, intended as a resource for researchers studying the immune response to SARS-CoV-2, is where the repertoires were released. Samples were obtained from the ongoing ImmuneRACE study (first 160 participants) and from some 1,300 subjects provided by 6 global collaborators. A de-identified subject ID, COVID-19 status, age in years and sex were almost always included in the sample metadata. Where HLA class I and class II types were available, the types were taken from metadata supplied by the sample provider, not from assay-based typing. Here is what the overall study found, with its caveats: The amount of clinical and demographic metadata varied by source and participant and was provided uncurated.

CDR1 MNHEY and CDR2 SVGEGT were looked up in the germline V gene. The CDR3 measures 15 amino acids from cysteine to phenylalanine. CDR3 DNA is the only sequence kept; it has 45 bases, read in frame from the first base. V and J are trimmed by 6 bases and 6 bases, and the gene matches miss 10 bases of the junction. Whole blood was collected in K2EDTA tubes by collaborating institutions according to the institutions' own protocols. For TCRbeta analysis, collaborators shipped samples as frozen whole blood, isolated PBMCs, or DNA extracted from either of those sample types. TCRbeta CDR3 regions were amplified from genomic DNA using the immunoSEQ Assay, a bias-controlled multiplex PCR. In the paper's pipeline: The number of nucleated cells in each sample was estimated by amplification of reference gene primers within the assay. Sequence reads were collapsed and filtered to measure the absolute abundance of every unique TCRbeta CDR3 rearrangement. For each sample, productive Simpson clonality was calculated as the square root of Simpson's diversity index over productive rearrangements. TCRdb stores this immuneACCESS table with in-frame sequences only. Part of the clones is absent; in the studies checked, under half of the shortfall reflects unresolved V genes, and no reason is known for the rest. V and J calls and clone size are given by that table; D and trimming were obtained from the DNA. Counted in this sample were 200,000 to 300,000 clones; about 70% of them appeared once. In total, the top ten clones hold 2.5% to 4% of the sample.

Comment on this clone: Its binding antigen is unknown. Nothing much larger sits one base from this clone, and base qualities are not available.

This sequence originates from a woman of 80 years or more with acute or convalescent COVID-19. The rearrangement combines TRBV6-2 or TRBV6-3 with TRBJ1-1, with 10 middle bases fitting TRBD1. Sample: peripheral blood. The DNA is TGTGCCAGCAGCAGACATGGGGACAGGGGTTCTGAAGCTTTCTTT. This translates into CASSRHGDRGSEAFF.